This TCR beta chain emerged from a study of T cell changes during pregnancy in multiple sclerosis. Clones were read by immunoSEQ multiplex PCR, and TCRdb kept only the in-frame ones, dropping some. The sample contains 40,000 or so clones, 80% to 90% of which appear only once. The ends lost 1 base at V and 1 base at J; junction bases unmatched: 16. CDR1 KGHSH and CDR2 LQKENI come from the germline V gene. The CDR3 runs 20 residues. The rearrangement links TRBV18 to TRBJ1-2; 9 bases map to TRBD1. The sequenced sample was CD4+ T cells from peripheral blood mononuclear cells, obtained before pregnancy. This sequence was found in a female donor with multiple sclerosis, enrolled in a pregnancy study. CDR3 coding DNA: TGTGCCAGCTCACCACGCCTCTTATGGGGACAGGGAGAGGTTAACTATGGCTACACCTTC. Its protein product is CASSPRLLWGQGEVNYGYTF.